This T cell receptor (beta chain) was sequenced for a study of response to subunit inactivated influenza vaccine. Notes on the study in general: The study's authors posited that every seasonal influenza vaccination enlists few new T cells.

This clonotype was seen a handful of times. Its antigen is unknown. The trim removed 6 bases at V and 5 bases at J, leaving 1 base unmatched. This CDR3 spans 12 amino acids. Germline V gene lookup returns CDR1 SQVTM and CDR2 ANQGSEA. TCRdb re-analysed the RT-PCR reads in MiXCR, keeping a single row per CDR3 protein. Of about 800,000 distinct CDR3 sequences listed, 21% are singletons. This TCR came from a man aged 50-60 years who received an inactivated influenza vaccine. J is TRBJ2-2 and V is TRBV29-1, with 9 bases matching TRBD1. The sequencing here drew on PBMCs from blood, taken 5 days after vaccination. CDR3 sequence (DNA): TGCAGCGTGGGGACAGGGACCGGGGAGCTGTTTTTT. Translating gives CSVGTGTGELFF.